This TCR beta chain is drawn from a study of CD8 T cells in ankylosing spondylitis. TCRdb redid the calling of the 5' RACE reads with MiXCR, one entry per CDR3 protein. This sample carries about 390,000 distinct CDR3 sequences, approximately 20% of them seen once, and the ten largest clones take about 17%. The study's findings and limits: The study identified a TCR beta motif of several highly homologous variants that appeared characteristic of ankylosing spondylitis blood.

This clonotype has a handful of counts. The antigen remains undetermined. The CDR3 runs to 12 residues. V lost 3 bases to trimming and J lost 5 bases, with 10 bases between them. Germline loops: CDR1 DFQATT, CDR2 SNEGSKA (reference sequence). This clonotype was sampled from a male donor with ankylosing spondylitis. This chain connects TRBV20-1 to TRBJ1-2; TRBD1 is a possible D gene (5 bases). Sequences were obtained from blood, either unsorted or a sorted T cell fraction (not recorded which). The CDR3 DNA follows: TGCAGTGCTAGGACCACAGGATATGGCTACACCTTC. It is translated as CSARTTGYGYTF.